This T cell receptor (beta chain) was sequenced in a study of cytomegalovirus exposure and HLA in healthy donors. The study ran its PCR with 60 Vbeta and 13 Jbeta primers. The data were produced by immunoSEQ multiplex PCR, yet TCRdb's version contains in-frame clones alone and is incomplete. This table holds 60,000 to 85,000 clones, around 76% found once. Study-wide results and caveats: In vitro testing confirmed three CMV-associated chains as specific for CMV antigens.

Everyone who donated was a healthy bone marrow donor. For this clone: The antigen is unknown.

This CDR3 is 16 amino acids long. In germline, CDR1 is SGHAT, CDR2 FQNNGV. Trimming took off 3 bases at V and 3 bases at J, with 14 bases between the two ends. The sequence was obtained from a man aged 40-50 years in good health and CMV-seronegative. Sequencing used PBMCs. The chain carries TRBV11-2 and TRBJ1-4, with D possibly matching TRBD1 (6 bases). CDR3 sequence (DNA): TGTGCCAGCAGCTTTAACTCAGGGGTTCCTAATGAAAAACTGTTTTTT. Amino acids: CASSFNSGVPNEKLFF.